This T cell receptor (beta chain) is from a study of cytomegalovirus exposure and HLA in healthy donors. Overall study results and limits: Many donors shared some public TCRs, even though most TCR sequences were rare. Listed as cytomegalovirus-associated were approximately 160 TCR beta chains.

Here immunoSEQ multiplex PCR was the method, and the copy in TCRdb shows in-frame clones only, minus some. The sample records about 120,000 clones, over 65% being singletons. This clone was recorded once. Its cognate antigen is unknown. Sequencing used PBMCs. This sequence was found in a woman in her twenties or thirties in good health and CMV-seronegative.

The chain's CDR3 is CASSQAGDRFYYGYTF. In DNA, the CDR3 is TGTGCCAGCAGCCAAGCGGGGGACAGGTTTTACTATGGCTACACCTTC. The chain combines TRBV4-2 with TRBJ1-2; 8 bases line up with TRBD1. The CDR3 is made up of 16 amino acids. Germline lookup yields CDR1 LGHNA and CDR2 YNFKEQ. J lost 3 bases, V lost 1 base, and 7 bases had no gene match.